The 2 T cell receptor beta chains below were found in one sample sequenced in a study of OX40 agonist ivuxolimab in advanced cancers. The assay was immunoSEQ multiplex PCR, and TCRdb's table has in-frame clones only and misses some. Counted here are 77,000 or so clones, 92% occurring once; the ten biggest clones make up 10%. This specimen consisted of CD4+ or CD8+ T cells sorted from blood, obtained in a trial of the OX40 agonist ivuxolimab. Source of these receptors: an adult with an advanced solid tumor such as melanoma, head and neck, liver or kidney cancer.

This clone was counted only a few times. V usage is TRBV16 and J usage is TRBJ1-1, with unresolved D. With 1 base removed from V and 4 bases from J, the gap between germline ends came to 4 bases. The length of the CDR3 is 12 residues. Germline V gene sequence: CDR1 KGHSY, CDR2 FQNENV. The CDR3 sequence: CASSQYGTEAFF. CDR3 sequence (DNA): TGTGCCAGCAGCCAATATGGCACTGAAGCTTTCTTT.

The genes are TRBV4-1 and TRBJ2-7, with 7 bases fitting TRBD2. The junction had 8 bases not matched to a gene; V was cut back by 0 bases and J by 0 bases. The CDR3 consists of 17 residues. Germline CDR1 reads MGHRA; CDR2 reads YSYEKL. CDR3 loop: CASSQDGEGLYSYEQYF. Here the CDR3 DNA reads TGCGCCAGCAGCCAAGATGGGGAGGGCCTTTACTCCTACGAGCAGTACTTC.